This T cell receptor (beta chain) was recovered during a study of cytomegalovirus exposure and HLA in healthy donors. Findings and caveats of the study: From TCR beta sequences, most subjects' HLA-A and HLA-B alleles were reportedly predicted accurately.

Vbeta (60) and Jbeta (13) primers were used in the PCR. Generated by immunoSEQ multiplex PCR, the TCRdb table keeps only in-frame clones and is missing some. Of 95,000 to 110,000 clones detected, over 75% appear once; the ten largest clones hold approximately 5%. Concerning this clone itself: Its antigen remains unknown.

CDR1 SEHNR and CDR2 FQNEAQ come from the germline V gene (reference sequence). With 4 bases removed from V and 8 bases from J, the gap between germline ends came to 20 bases. CDR3 length: 15 amino acids. The V call is TRBV7-9, the J call TRBJ1-1; tentatively, D is TRBD1 (6 bases). The sequence was collected from a woman under 30 in good health and CMV-seropositive. Sequenced sample: PBMCs. CDR3 DNA sequence: TGTGCCAGCAGCTCACAGGGAGGGGCGGGAGGCGAAGCTTTCTTT. Its translation is CASSSQGGAGGEAFF.